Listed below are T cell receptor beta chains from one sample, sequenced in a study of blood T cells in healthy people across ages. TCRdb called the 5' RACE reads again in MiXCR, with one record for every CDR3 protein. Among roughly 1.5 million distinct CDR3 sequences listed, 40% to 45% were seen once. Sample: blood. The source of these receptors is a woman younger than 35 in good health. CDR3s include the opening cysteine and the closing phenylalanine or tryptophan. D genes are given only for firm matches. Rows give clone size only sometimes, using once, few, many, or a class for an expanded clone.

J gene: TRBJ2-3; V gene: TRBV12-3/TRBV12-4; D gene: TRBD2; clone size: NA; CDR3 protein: CASTGSLLAGVDTQYF; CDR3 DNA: TGTGCCAGCACCGGCAGTTTGCTAGCGGGGGTGGATACGCAGTATTTT
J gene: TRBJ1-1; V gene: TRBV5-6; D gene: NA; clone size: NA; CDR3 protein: CASSWPENAEAFF; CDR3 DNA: TGTGCCAGCAGCTGGCCGGAGAACGCTGAAGCTTTCTTT
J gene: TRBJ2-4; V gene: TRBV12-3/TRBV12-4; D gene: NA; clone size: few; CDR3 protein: CASSLFGGSSYNEQYF; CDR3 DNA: TGTGCCAGCAGTTTATTTGGCGGCAGCTCCTACAATGAGCAGTACTTC
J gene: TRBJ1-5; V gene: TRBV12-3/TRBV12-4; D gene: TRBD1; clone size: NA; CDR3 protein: CASSPRTGKQPQHF; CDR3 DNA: TGTGCCAGCAGTCCCCGGACAGGGAAGCAGCCCCAGCATTTT
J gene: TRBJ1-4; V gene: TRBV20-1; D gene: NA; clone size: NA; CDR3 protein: CSVNPGRVEKLFF; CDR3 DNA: TGCAGTGTCAATCCGGGGAGGGTCGAAAAACTGTTTTTT
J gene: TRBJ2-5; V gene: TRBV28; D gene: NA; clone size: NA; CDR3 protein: CASSPVGEPAKETQYF; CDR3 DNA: TGTGCCAGCAGTCCCGTTGGGGAGCCGGCTAAAGAGACCCAGTACTTC
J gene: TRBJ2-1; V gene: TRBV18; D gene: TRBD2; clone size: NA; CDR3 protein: CASSPELAEYNEQFF; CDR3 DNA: TGTGCCAGCTCACCGGAACTAGCGGAATACAATGAGCAGTTCTTC
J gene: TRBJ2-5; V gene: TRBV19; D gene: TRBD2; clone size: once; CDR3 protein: CASSNGGALQYF; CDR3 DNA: TGTGCCAGTAGTAACGGGGGGGCCCTGCAGTACTTC
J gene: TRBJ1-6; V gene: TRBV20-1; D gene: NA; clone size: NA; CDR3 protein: CSAREPSGSPLHF; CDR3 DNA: TGCAGTGCTAGAGAGCCCTCGGGTTCACCCCTCCACTTT
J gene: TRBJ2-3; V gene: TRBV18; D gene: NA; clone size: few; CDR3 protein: CASSPETTDTQYF; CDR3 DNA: TGTGCCAGCTCACCCGAAACCACAGATACGCAGTATTTT
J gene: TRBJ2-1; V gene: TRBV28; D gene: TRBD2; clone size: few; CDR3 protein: CASSPRGLADSYNEQFF; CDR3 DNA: TGTGCCAGCAGTCCCCGAGGGCTAGCGGACTCCTACAATGAGCAGTTCTTC
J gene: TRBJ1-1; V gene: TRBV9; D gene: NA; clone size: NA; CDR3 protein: CASSPRAAITEAFF; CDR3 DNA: TGTGCCAGCAGCCCCCGCGCCGCCATCACTGAAGCTTTCTTT
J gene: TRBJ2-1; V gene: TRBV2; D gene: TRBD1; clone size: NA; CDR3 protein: CASARDSRYNEQFF; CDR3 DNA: TGTGCCAGCGCCCGGGACAGCCGTTATAATGAGCAGTTCTTC
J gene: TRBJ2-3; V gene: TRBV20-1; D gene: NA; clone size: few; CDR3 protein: CSARVSNTDTQYF; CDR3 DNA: TGCAGTGCTAGAGTAAGCAACACAGATACGCAGTATTTT
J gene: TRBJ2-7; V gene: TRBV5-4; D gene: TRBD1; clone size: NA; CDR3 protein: CASSPGQDVSYNEQYF; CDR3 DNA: TGTGCCAGCAGCCCGGGACAGGACGTATCCTACAATGAGCAGTACTTC
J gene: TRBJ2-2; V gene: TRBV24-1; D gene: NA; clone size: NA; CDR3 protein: CATSDDLNTGELFF; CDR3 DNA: TGTGCCACCAGTGACGACCTGAACACCGGGGAGCTGTTTTTT
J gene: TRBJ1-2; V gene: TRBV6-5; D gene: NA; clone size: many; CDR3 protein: CASRDSPRRSGYTF; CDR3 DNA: TGTGCCAGCAGGGACAGTCCGCGAAGGAGTGGCTACACCTTC
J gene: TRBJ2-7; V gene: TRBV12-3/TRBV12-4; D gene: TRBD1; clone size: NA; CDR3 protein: CASSQPAGTGRWYEQYF; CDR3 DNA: TGTGCCAGCAGTCAACCTGCCGGGACAGGGCGGTGGTACGAGCAGTACTTC
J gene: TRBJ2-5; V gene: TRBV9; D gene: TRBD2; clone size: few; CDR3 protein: CASAGTSQETQYF; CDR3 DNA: TGTGCCAGCGCCGGGACTAGTCAAGAGACCCAGTACTTC
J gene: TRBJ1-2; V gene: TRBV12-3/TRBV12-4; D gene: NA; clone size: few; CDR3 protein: CASSVAGEVGYTF; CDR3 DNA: TGTGCCAGCAGTGTAGCGGGGGAGGTTGGCTACACCTTC
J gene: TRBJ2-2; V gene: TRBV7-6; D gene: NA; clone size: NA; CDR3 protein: CASSSGLSNTRELFF; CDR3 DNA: TGTGCCAGCAGCTCCGGGCTCTCGAACACCCGGGAGCTGTTTTTT
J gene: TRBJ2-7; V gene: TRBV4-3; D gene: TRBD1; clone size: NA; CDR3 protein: CASSHPGAQTGTFYEQYF; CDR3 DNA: TGCGCCAGCAGCCACCCTGGAGCGCAGACAGGGACATTCTACGAGCAGTACTTC
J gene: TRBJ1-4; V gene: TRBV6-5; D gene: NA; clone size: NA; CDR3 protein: CASMGRGVGEKLFF; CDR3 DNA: TGTGCCAGCATGGGAAGGGGAGTGGGAGAAAAACTGTTTTTT
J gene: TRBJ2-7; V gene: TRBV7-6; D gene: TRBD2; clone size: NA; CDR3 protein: CASSSSQTSGNYEQYF; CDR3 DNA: TGTGCCAGCAGCTCGTCCCAGACTAGCGGGAACTACGAGCAGTACTTC
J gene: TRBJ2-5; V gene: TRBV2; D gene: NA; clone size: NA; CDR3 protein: CASSSPGERETQYF; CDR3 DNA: TGTGCCAGCAGTTCACCAGGGGAGAGGGAGACCCAGTACTTC
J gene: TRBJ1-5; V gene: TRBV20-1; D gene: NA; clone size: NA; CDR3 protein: CSARDGEQPQHF; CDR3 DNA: TGCAGTGCTAGAGATGGGGAGCAGCCCCAGCATTTT
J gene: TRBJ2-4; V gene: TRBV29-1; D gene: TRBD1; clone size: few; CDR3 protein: CSVVGDRGAYNEQYF; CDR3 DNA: TGCAGCGTTGTGGGGGACAGGGGCGCTTACAATGAGCAGTACTTC
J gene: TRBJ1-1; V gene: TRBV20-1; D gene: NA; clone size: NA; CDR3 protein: CSALAGGALNTEAFF; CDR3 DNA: TGCAGTGCTCTTGCTGGGGGGGCTCTGAACACTGAAGCTTTCTTT
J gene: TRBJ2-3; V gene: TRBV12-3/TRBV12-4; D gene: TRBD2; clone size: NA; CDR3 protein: CASELSGSADTQYF; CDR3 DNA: TGTGCCAGCGAACTCAGCGGGAGTGCAGATACGCAGTATTTT
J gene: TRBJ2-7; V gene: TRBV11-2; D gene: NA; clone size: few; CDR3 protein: CASSLWRRKDEQYF; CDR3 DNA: TGTGCCAGCAGCTTATGGAGGAGAAAGGACGAGCAGTACTTC
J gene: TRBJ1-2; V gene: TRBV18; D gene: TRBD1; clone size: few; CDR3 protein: CASSLTQGQGGKNYGYTF; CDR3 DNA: TGTGCCAGCTCGCTTACTCAAGGACAGGGAGGGAAAAACTATGGCTACACCTTC
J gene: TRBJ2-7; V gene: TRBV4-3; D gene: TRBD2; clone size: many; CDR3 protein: CASSQAASTSPPYEQYF; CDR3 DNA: TGCGCCAGCAGCCAAGCGGCCTCGACTAGCCCACCCTACGAGCAGTACTTC
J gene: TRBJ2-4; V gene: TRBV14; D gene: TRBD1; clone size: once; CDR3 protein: CASSQFLPGTGVYNEQYF; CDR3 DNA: TGTGCCAGCAGCCAATTCCTTCCAGGGACAGGAGTATACAATGAGCAGTACTTC
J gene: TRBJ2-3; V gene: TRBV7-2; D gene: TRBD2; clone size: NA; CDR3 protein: CASSLRLAADTQYF; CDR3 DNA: TGTGCCAGCAGCTTAAGGCTAGCGGCAGATACGCAGTATTTT
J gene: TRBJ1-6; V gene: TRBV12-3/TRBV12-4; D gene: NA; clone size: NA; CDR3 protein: CASSLSHGNSPLHF; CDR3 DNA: TGTGCCAGCAGTTTATCCCACGGAAATTCACCCCTCCACTTT
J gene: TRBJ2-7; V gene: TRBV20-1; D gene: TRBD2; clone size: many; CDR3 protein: CSASSSGPSYEQYF; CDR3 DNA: TGCAGTGCTAGCTCTAGCGGACCTTCCTACGAGCAGTACTTC
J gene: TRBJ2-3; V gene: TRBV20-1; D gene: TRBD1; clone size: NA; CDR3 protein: CSAQDRARRTDTQYF; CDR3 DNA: TGCAGTGCACAGGACAGGGCCCGCCGCACAGATACGCAGTATTTT
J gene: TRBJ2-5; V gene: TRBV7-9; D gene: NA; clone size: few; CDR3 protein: CASSLEIRGTETQYF; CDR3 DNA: TGTGCCAGCAGCTTAGAGATCCGAGGGACCGAGACCCAGTACTTC
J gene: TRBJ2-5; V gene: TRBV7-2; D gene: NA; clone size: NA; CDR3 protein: CASSERGSRETQYF; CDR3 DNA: TGTGCCAGCAGCGAAAGGGGCTCCCGGGAGACCCAGTACTTC
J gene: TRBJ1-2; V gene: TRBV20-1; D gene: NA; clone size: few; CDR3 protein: CSAMRGQTYGYTF; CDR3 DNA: TGCAGTGCCATGCGTGGGCAGACCTATGGCTACACCTTC
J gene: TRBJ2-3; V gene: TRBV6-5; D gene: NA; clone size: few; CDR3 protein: CASSYSPRVGTDTQYF; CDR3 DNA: TGTGCCAGCAGTTACTCCCCCAGGGTCGGTACAGATACGCAGTATTTT
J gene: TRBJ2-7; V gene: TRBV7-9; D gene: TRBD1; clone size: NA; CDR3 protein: CASSSRGPADEQYF; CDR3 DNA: TGTGCCAGCAGCTCCAGGGGGCCTGCAGACGAGCAGTACTTC
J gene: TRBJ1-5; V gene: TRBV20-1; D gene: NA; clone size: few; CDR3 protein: CSGRAAGQPQHF; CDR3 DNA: TGCAGTGGACGTGCGGCAGGTCAGCCCCAGCATTTT
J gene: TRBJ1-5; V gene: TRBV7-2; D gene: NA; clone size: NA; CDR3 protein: CASSLQGFGNQPQHF; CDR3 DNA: TGTGCCAGCAGCCTCCAGGGATTCGGCAATCAGCCCCAGCATTTT
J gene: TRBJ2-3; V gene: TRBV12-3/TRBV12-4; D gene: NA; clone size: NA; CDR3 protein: CASSLSGLGPDTQYF; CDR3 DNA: TGTGCCAGCAGTTTATCTGGCCTTGGCCCTGATACGCAGTATTTT
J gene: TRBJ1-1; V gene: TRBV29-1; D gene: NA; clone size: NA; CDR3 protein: CNRPWTEAFF; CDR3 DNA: TGCAACCGACCTTGGACTGAAGCTTTCTTT
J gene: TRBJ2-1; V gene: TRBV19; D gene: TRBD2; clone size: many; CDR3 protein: CASSVTSGFYNEQFF; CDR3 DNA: TGTGCCAGTAGCGTGACTAGCGGATTTTACAATGAGCAGTTCTTC
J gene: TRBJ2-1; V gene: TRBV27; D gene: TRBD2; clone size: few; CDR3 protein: CASSPWGSGSSYNEQFF; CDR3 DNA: TGTGCCAGCAGCCCTTGGGGTAGCGGGAGCTCCTACAATGAGCAGTTCTTC
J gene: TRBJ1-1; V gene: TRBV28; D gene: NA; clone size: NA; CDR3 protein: CASSLGRTMNTEAFF; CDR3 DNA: TGTGCCAGCAGTTTAGGCAGAACCATGAACACTGAAGCTTTCTTT
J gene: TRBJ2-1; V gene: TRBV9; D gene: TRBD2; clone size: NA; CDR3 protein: CASSSRLAGHINEQFF; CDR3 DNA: TGTGCCAGCAGCTCCCGTCTAGCGGGTCATATCAATGAGCAGTTCTTC
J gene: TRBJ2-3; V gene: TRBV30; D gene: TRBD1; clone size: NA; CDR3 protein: CAWSTGDRGFDTQYF; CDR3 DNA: TGTGCCTGGAGTACTGGGGACAGGGGGTTCGATACGCAGTATTTT
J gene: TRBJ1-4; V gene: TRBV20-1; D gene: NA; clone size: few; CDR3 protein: CSALESGATNEKLFF; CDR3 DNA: TGCAGTGCTCTAGAGTCTGGAGCAACTAATGAAAAACTGTTTTTT
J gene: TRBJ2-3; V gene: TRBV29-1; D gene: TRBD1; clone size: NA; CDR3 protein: CADRGATDTQYF; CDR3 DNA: TGCGCTGACAGGGGTGCCACAGATACGCAGTATTTT
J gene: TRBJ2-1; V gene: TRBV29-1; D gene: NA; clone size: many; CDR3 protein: CSVGGSGLHYNEQFF; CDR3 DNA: TGCAGCGTTGGGGGGTCGGGACTTCACTACAATGAGCAGTTCTTC
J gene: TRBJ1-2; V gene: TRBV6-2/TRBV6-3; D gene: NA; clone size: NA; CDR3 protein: CALKGADNYGYTF; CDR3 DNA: TGTGCCCTCAAGGGCGCCGACAACTATGGCTACACCTTC
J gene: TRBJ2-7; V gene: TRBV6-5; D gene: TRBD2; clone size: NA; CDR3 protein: CASSHSGGPGYEQYF; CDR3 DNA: TGTGCCAGCAGTCACAGCGGGGGCCCAGGATACGAGCAGTACTTC
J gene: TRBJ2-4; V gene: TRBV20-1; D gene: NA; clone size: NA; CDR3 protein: CSAIQGPKNIQYF; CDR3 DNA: TGCAGTGCTATACAGGGACCCAAAAACATTCAGTACTTC
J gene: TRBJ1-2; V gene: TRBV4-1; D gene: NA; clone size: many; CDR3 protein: CASSQGRNGYTF; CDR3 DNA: TGCGCCAGCAGCCAAGGCAGGAATGGCTACACCTTC
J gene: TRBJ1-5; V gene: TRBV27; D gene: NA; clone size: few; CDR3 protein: CASRGFGNQPQHF; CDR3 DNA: TGTGCCAGCAGGGGTTTTGGCAATCAGCCCCAGCATTTT